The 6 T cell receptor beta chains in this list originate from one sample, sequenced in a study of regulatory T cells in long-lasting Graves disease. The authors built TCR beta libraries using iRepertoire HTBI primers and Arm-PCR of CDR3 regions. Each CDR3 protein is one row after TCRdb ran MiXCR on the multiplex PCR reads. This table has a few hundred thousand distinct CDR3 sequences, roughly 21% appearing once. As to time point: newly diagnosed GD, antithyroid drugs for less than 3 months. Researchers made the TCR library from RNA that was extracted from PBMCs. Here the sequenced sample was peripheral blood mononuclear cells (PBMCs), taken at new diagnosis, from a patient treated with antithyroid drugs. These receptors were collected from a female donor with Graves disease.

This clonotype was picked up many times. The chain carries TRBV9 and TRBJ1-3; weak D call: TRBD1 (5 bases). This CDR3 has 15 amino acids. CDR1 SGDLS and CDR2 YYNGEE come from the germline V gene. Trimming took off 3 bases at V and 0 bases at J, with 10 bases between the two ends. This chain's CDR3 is CASSEGPFSGNTIYF. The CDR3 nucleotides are TGTGCCAGCAGCGAGGGACCGTTCTCTGGAAACACCATATATTTT. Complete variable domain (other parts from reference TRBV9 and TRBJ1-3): DSGVTQTPKHLITATGQRVTLRCSPRSGDLSVYWYQQSLDQGLQFLIQYYNGEERAKGNILERFSAQQFPDLHSELNLSSLELGDSALYFCASSEGPFSGNTIYFGEGSWLTVV.

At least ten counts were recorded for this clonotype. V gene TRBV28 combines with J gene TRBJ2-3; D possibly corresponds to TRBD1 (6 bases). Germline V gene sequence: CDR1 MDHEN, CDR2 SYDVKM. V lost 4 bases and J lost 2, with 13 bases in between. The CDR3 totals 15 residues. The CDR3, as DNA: TGTGCCAGCAGTTCCCGACAGGTACTCACAGATACGCAGTATTTT. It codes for CASSSRQVLTDTQYF.

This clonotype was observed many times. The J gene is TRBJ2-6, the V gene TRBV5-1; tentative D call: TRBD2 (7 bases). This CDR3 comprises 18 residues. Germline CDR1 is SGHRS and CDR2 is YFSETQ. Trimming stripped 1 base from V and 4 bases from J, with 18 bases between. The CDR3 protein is CASSLPLPGGAGANVLTF. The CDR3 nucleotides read TGCGCCAGCAGCTTGCCACTACCGGGGGGCGCCGGGGCCAACGTCCTGACTTTC.

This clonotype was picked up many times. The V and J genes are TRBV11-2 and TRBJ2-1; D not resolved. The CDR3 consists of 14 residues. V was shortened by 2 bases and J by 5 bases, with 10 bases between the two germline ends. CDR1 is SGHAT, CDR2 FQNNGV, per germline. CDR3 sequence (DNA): TGTGCCAGCAGCTTAATCCAGTTGAACAATGAGCAGTTCTTC. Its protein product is CASSLIQLNNEQFF. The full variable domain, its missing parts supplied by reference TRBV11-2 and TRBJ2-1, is EAGVAQSPRYKIIEKRQSVAFWCNPISGHATLYWYQQILGQGPKLLIQFQNNGVVDDSQLPKDRFSAERLKGVDSTLKIQPAKLEDSAVYLCASSLIQLNNEQFFGPGTRLTVL.

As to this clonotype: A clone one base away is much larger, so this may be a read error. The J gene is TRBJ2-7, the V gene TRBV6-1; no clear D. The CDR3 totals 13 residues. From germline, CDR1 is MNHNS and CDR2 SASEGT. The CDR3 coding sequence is TGTGCCGGCAGTGAAGATGTAGGGCGTAAGCAGTACTTC. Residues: CAGSEDVGRKQYF.

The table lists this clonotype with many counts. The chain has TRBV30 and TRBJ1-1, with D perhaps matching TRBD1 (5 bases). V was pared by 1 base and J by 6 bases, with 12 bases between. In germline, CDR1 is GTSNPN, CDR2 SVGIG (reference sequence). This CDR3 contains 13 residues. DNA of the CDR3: TGTGCCTGGAGTGCCGATGCGGGGGCTGAAGCTTTCTTT. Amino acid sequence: CAWSADAGAEAFF.